This T cell receptor beta chain emerged from a study of glioma-infiltrating T cells. In germline, CDR1 is DFQATT, CDR2 SNEGSKA (reference sequence). Deletions cut 6 bases from V and 4 bases from J, with 12 bases between. This CDR3 is built from 13 residues. Broader study findings: Gliomas, especially low-grade, showed above-expected tissue-blood divergence; non-neoplastic patients showed below.

Amplification of TCR alpha and beta CDR3 regions from RNA used iRepertoire nested multiplex PCR. TCRdb re-called the multiplex PCR reads through MiXCR, storing one row per CDR3 protein. This table has a few hundred thousand distinct CDR3 sequences, about two fifths appearing once. A note on this clonotype: Its antigen is currently unknown. A much bigger clone sits one base away, suggesting this may be a read error.

The TCR comes from a human donor with low-grade glioma or glioblastoma, undergoing nonglioma brain surgery, or in good health (not recorded which). The rearrangement uses TRBV20-1 and TRBJ2-2, with D unresolved. Sequenced sample: glioma tissue, nonneoplastic brain tissue, or PBMCs (not recorded which). DNA for the CDR3: TGCAGTGCCCGCACTTCGAGCACCGGGGAGCTGTTTTTT. Amino acid sequence: CSARTSSTGELFF.